The present TCR beta chain was sequenced within a study of blood T cell repertoires in COVID-19. Study-wide background: From the United States, Italy and Spain came samples of acute and convalescent COVID-19. From T cells, B-cell-depleted T cells, or PBMCs came the material, which was cDNA or gDNA.

The method was immunoSEQ multiplex PCR; TCRdb's version includes in-frame clones alone and lacks a portion of them. The data contain around 25,000 clones, roughly 83% of them singletons. The length of the CDR3 is 15 residues. Trimming removed 8 bases at V and 7 bases at J, with 21 bases between. Germline loops: CDR1 SNHLY, CDR2 FYNNEI. J is TRBJ1-3 and V is TRBV2, with D possibly TRBD1 on 5 matching bases. The sample comprised peripheral blood. The sequence came from a man aged 70 or older with active COVID-19. DNA of the CDR3: TGTGCCAGCGTGGCAGGGTATGGTATTAGGAACACCATATATTTT. Encoded protein: CASVAGYGIRNTIYF.